This T cell receptor (beta chain) was identified in a study of T cell repertoires in cytomegalovirus infection. Study in general: CMV epitopes that were recently identified and HLA-C-restricted were used alongside well-studied HLA-B-restricted ones. Matching HLA type, along with CMV infection, was indicated by public TCR beta signatures.

Whole-study results and caveats: There were carriers of CMV plus the relevant HLA, and cumulative public TCR beta family frequency identified them. Dominating the ex vivo response were HLA-C-restricted CMV-specific TCR beta clonotypes.

TCRdb independently ran MiXCR on the reads; one entry per CDR3 protein. Of about 770,000 distinct CDR3 sequences listed, about 29% were seen once; the top ten hold around 14%. Worth noting for this clonotype: Its antigen is not identified.

Here the sequenced sample was cultured CD8+ T cells from PBMCs, taken from culture after CMV antigen stimulation. This TCR came from a human donor in good health (CMV status not recorded). Some clones in this sample may be carry-over from other donors' samples.

The CDR3 DNA follows: TGTGCCAGCAGTTTCCTAAGGGAGAGCTACGAGCAGTACTTC. It yields the protein CASSFLRESYEQYF. V gene TRBV6-5 combines with J gene TRBJ2-7, with a weak D call TRBD2 (5 bases). Looked up from germline, CDR1 is MNHEY and CDR2 is SVGAGI. V dropped 4 bases and J dropped 3 bases, with 13 bases sitting between them. This CDR3 region has 14 residues.